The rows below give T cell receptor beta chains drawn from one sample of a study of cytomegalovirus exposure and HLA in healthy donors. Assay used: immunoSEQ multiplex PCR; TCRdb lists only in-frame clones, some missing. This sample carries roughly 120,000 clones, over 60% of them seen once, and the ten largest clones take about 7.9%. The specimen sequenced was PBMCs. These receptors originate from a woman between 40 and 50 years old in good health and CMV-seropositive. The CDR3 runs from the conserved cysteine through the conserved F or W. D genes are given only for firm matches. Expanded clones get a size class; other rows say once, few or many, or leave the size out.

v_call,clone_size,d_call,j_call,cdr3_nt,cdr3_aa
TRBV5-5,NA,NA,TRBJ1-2,TGTGCCAGCAGCTCCCGGGAGTTGACCGGCTACACCTTC,CASSSRELTGYTF
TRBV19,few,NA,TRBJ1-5,TGTGCCAGTAGTATCAGTAATCAGCCCCAGCATTTT,CASSISNQPQHF
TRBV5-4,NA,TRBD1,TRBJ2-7,TGTGCCAGCAGCCGACCGGGACAGGGGGTGGACGAGCAGTACTTC,CASSRPGQGVDEQYF
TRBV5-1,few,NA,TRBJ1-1,TGCGCCAGCCACCAGTGGGGGGACACTGAAGCTTTCTTT,CASHQWGDTEAFF
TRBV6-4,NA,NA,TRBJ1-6,TGTGCCAGCAGTGACTCAGGGGATAATTCACCCCTCCACTTT,CASSDSGDNSPLHF
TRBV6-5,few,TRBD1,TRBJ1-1,TGTGCCAGCAGTCACAGGGGCACTGAAGCTTTCTTT,CASSHRGTEAFF
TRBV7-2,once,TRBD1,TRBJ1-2,TGTGCCAGCAGCTTTCCGGACAGGGGGAGTGGCTACACCTTC,CASSFPDRGSGYTF
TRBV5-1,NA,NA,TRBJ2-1,TGCGCCAGCAGCAACCGGGACTCAGACAATGAGCAGTTCTTC,CASSNRDSDNEQFF
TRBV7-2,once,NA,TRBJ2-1,TGTGCCAGCAGCTTAGCTTCACAGCAAACCTCCTACAATGAGCAGTTCTTC,CASSLASQQTSYNEQFF
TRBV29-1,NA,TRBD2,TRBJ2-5,TGCAGCGTTGAGCCGGCTCAGACTAGCGGGGTCCAAGAGACCCAGTACTTC,CSVEPAQTSGVQETQYF
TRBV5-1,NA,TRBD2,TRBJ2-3,TGCGCCAGCAGCCCACTAGCGGGGTCGGATACGCAGTATTTT,CASSPLAGSDTQYF
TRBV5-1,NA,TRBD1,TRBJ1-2,TGCGCCAGCCGAGAGATAGCAGGGGGCTCTCCCTATGGCTACACCTTC,CASREIAGGSPYGYTF
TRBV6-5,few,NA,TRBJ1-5,TGTGCCAGCAGTTATTCTGGACAGCAGGATCAGCCCCAGCATTTT,CASSYSGQQDQPQHF
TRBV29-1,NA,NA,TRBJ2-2,TGCAGCGTTGGTACGGGGGAAACCGGGGAGCTGTTTTTT,CSVGTGETGELFF
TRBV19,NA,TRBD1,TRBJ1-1,TGTGCCAGTAGTACCCAACAACAGGACAGGGAGGCTGAAGCTTTCTTT,CASSTQQQDREAEAFF
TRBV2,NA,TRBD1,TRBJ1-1,TGTGCCAGCCTGGAGACAGGGTACACTGAAGCTTTCTTT,CASLETGYTEAFF
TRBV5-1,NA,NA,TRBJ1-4,TGCGCCAGCAGCACGAGGGGAGGGGGTGAAAAACTGTTTTTT,CASSTRGGGEKLFF
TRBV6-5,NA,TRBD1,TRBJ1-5,TGTGCCAGCAGCAGGGACAGGGAGGGTGATCAGCCCCAGCATTTT,CASSRDREGDQPQHF
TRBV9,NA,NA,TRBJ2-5,TGTGCCAGCAGCTCAGGACTCGCACAAGAGACCCAGTACTTC,CASSSGLAQETQYF
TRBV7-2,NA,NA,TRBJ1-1,TGTGCCAGCAGCCTCCGACAGAGTCGGATTGGGACTGAAGCTTTCTTT,CASSLRQSRIGTEAFF
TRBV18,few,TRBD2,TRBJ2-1,TGTGCCAGCTCACCACCGGGACTAGCGGGGAATGAGCAGTTCTTC,CASSPPGLAGNEQFF
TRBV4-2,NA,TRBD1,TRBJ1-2,TGTGCCAGCAGCCAAGAAACTACAGGGGTCGATGGCTACACCTTC,CASSQETTGVDGYTF
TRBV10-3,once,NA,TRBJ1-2,TGTGCCATCAGTGCAGTTAACTATGGCTACACCTTC,CAISAVNYGYTF